Given below is one TCR beta chain in context. The data were taken from a study of blood T cell repertoires in COVID-19. About the research overall: PBMCs, B-cell-depleted T cells, or T cells were the source of the cDNA or gDNA that made up the material.

Cohort allocation depended upon clinical history that participants reported. The CDR3 is 15 amino acids. V shed 5 bases, J shed 7 bases, and the junction held 8 bases outside the gene matches. Germline values: CDR1 SGHVS, CDR2 FNYEAQ. Data came from immunoSEQ multiplex PCR; TCRdb stores just in-frame clones and leaves some out. Of around 260,000 clones listed, about 88% are singletons. The receptor comes from a man in his thirties or forties with acute COVID-19. The material sequenced was PBMCs or T cells enriched from blood (not recorded which). V is TRBV7-6 and J is TRBJ2-3, with 11 bases matching TRBD2. The CDR3 protein is CASSRGLAEGYTQYF. Written as DNA, the CDR3 is TGTGCCAGCAGCCGGGGACTAGCGGAAGGATATACGCAGTATTTT.